Shown below are 11 T cell receptor beta chains from a single sample sequenced in a study of cytomegalovirus exposure and HLA in healthy donors. Vbeta (60) and Jbeta (13) primers were used in the PCR. Assay used: immunoSEQ multiplex PCR; TCRdb lists only in-frame clones, some missing. The table lists fewer than 200,000 clones, about four fifths of them singletons. Material: PBMCs. The receptor source for this set is a young woman in good health and CMV-seronegative.

This chain links TRBV5-1 with TRBJ2-5, with D tentatively TRBD1 (6 bases). The V end lost 5 bases, the J end lost 4 bases, and 21 bases lay between the germline ends. CDR3 length: 16 amino acids. Germline values: CDR1 SGHRS, CDR2 YFSETQ. The CDR3 coding sequence is TGCGCCAGCAGGTATGGGGGCCAAAACCGGCGAGAGACCCAGTACTTC. Its protein product is CASRYGGQNRRETQYF.

The rearrangement joins TRBV10-2 to TRBJ2-3; TRBD2 agrees at 11 bases. Germline CDR1 reads WSHSY; CDR2 reads SAAADI. V was clipped by 3 bases and J by 4 bases; unmatched bases: 6. The CDR3 runs 16 residues. The CDR3 DNA is TGCGCCAGCAGTGATTATACTAGCGGGAGCCCAGATACGCAGTATTTT. This translates into CASSDYTSGSPDTQYF.

The V and J genes are TRBV7-2 and TRBJ2-3, with 7 bases aligning to TRBD2. J gave up 2 bases and V 4 bases, and 9 bases lay outside the gene matches. CDR1 and CDR2 (germline): SGHTA, FQGNSA. The CDR3 length is 16 residues. CDR3 nucleotides: TGTGCCAGCAGCTCCCCCAACAGCGGGAACACAGATACGCAGTATTTT. It translates to CASSSPNSGNTDTQYF.

The rearrangement uses TRBV28 and TRBJ2-3; 14 bases align to TRBD2. This CDR3 contains 17 residues. Germline CDR1 reads MDHEN; CDR2 reads SYDVKM. Losses at the gene ends were 6 bases for V and 4 bases for J; bases not matched to a gene: 9. CDR3 region: CASRRTSGRHGADTQYF. CDR3 sequence (DNA): TGTGCCAGCAGAAGGACTAGCGGGAGGCATGGGGCAGATACGCAGTATTTT.

The J gene is TRBJ2-3, the V gene TRBV5-6; 7 positions agree with TRBD1. The CDR3 totals 19 residues. Germline loops: CDR1 SGHDT, CDR2 YYEEEE. Unmatched junction bases numbered 21, after V lost 4 bases and J lost 4 bases. The CDR3 nucleotides are TGTGCCAGCAGCGTCCCCGGGACAGCCGCGGACGTGGAGCCAGATACGCAGTATTTT. Amino acids: CASSVPGTAADVEPDTQYF.

The V call is TRBV28, the J call TRBJ1-1, with D unclear. Deletions cut 4 bases from V and 5 bases from J, with 8 bases between. Germline values: CDR1 MDHEN, CDR2 SYDVKM. The CDR3 extends over 12 amino acids. CDR3 residues: CASSSGRTEAFF. The CDR3 DNA reads as TGTGCCAGCAGTTCCGGGAGAACTGAAGCTTTCTTT.

This rearrangement joins TRBV6-4 to TRBJ2-5; 14 bases agree with TRBD2. The CDR3 has 17 amino acids. In germline, CDR1 is MRHNA, CDR2 SNTAGT. The junction had 6 bases not matched to a gene; V was cut back by 2 bases and J by 4 bases. The CDR3 DNA reads as TGTGCCAGCAGTGACCCCTCCGGGACTAGCGGGAGAGAGACCCAGTACTTC. It specifies CASSDPSGTSGRETQYF.

This chain connects TRBV10-3 to TRBJ2-5; 9 bases fit TRBD2. The DNA end is more similar to TRBJ2-7, so the J call may be wrong. The CDR3 has 13 residues. The germline V gene has CDR1 ENHRY and CDR2 SYGVKD. The CDR3 nucleotides read TGTGCCATCAATGCGGGAGGGTTTGGCGAGCAGTACTTC. As protein: CAINAGGFGEQYF.

The table lists this clone with a count of one. The V call is TRBV2, the J call TRBJ1-1; no clear D gene. Looked up from germline, CDR1 is SNHLY and CDR2 is FYNNEI. This CDR3 is built from 12 residues. V lost 6 bases and J lost 4, with 9 bases in between. The CDR3 spells CASSVYGTEAFF. The CDR3 nucleotides are TGTGCCAGCAGCGTATACGGCACTGAAGCTTTCTTT.

This chain uses TRBV28 with TRBJ1-4; 8 positions match TRBD1. CDR1 is MDHEN and CDR2 is SYDVKM in the germline V gene. The CDR3 totals 15 residues. Trimming took 7 bases from V and 6 from J; bases not matched to a gene: 10. CDR3 protein: CASTLVTGGDEKLFF. The CDR3 DNA sequence: TGTGCCAGCACCCTCGTAACAGGGGGTGATGAAAAACTGTTTTTT.

This sequence joins TRBV5-4 and TRBJ2-5; D is possibly TRBD1 (5 bases). CDR1 is SGHNT, CDR2 YYREEE, per germline (reference sequence). V lost 3 bases and J lost 2, with 8 bases in between. CDR3 size: 13 residues. The chain's CDR3 is CASSSGQQETQYF. As DNA, the CDR3 is TGTGCCAGCAGCTCTGGACAACAAGAGACCCAGTACTTC.